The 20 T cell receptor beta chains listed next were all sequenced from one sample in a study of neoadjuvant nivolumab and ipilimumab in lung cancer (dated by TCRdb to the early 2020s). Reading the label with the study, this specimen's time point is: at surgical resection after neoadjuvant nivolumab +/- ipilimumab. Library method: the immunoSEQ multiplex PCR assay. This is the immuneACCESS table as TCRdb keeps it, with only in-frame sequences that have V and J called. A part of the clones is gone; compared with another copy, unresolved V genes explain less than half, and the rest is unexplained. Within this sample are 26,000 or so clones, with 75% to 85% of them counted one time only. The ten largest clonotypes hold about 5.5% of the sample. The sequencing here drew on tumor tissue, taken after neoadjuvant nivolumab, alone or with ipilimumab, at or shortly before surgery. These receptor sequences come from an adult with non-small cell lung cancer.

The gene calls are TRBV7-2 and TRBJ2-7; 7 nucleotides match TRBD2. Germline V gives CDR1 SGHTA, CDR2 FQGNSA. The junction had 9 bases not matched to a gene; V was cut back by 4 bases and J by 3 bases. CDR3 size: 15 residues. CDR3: CASSSSGTDNYEQYF. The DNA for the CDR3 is TGTGCCAGCAGCTCGAGCGGGACCGATAACTACGAGCAGTACTTC.

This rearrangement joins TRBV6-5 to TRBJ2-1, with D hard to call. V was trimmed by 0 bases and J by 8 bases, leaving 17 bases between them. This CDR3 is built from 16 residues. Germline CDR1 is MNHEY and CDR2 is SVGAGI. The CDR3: CASSYSTSPGGDEQFF. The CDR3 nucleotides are TGTGCCAGCAGTTACTCGACGTCCCCCGGTGGAGATGAGCAGTTCTTC.

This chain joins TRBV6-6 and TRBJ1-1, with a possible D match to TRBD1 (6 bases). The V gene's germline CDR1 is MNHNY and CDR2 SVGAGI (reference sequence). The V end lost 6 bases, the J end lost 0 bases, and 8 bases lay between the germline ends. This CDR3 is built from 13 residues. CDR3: CASSGQLNTEAFF. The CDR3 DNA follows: TGTGCCAGCAGCGGACAGCTGAACACTGAAGCTTTCTTT.

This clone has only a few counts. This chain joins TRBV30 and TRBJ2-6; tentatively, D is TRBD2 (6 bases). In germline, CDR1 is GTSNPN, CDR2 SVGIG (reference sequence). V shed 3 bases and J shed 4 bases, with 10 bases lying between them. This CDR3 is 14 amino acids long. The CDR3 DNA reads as TGTGCCTGGAGGACGGGGGTCGGGGCCAACGTCCTGACTTTC. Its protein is CAWRTGVGANVLTF.

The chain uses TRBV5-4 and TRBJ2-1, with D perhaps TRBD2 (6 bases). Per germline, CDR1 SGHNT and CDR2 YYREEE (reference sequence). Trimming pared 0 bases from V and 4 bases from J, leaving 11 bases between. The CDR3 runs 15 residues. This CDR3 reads CASSLGTTTYNEQFF. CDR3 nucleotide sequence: TGTGCCAGCAGCTTGGGGACTACCACGTACAATGAGCAGTTCTTC.

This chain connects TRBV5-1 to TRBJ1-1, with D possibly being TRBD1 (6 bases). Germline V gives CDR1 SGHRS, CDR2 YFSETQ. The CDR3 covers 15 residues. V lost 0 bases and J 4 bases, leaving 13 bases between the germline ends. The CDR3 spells CASSLVGRGGTEAFF. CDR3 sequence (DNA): TGCGCCAGCAGCTTGGTAGGCAGGGGAGGCACTGAAGCTTTCTTT.

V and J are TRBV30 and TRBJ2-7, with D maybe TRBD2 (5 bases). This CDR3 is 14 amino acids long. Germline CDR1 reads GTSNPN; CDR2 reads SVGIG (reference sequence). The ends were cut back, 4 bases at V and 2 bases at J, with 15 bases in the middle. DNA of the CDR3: TGTGCCTGGAATTTGTATGGGAGCGCCTACGAGCAGTACTTC. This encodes CAWNLYGSAYEQYF.

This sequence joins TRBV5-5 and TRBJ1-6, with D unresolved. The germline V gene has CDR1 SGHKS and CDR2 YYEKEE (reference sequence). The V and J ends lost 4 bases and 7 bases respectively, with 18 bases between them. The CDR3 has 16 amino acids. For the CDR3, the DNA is TGTGCCAGCAGCCTCACAATCTTGTCGGGAAATTCACCCCTCCACTTT. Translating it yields CASSLTILSGNSPLHF.

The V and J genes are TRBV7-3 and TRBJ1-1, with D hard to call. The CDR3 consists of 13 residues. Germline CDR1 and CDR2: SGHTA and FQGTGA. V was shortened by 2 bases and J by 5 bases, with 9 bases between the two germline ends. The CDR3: CASSLLSGTEAFF. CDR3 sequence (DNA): TGTGCCAGCAGCTTACTGTCGGGGACTGAAGCTTTCTTT.

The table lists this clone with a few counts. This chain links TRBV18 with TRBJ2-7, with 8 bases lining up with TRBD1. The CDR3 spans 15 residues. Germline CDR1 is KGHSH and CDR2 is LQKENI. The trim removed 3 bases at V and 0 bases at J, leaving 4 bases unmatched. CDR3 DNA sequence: TGTGCCAGCTCACCGTCGGACAGGGCCTCCTACGAGCAGTACTTC. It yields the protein CASSPSDRASYEQYF.

The CDR3 DNA follows: TGTGCCAGCAGTGAAGGTAGCGGAGGAGGCCTGGAGACCCAGTACTTC. Its translation is CASSEGSGGGLETQYF. V and J are TRBV2 and TRBJ2-5, with a tentative D call TRBD2 (6 bases). The CDR3 sequence is 16 residues long. The V gene lost 1 base and the J gene lost 5 bases, with 17 bases spanning the gap. Germline CDR1 is SNHLY and CDR2 is FYNNEI. Filled out from reference TRBV2 and TRBJ2-5, the complete variable domain reads EPEVTQTPSHQVTQMGQEVILRCVPISNHLYFYWYRQILGQKVEFLVSFYNNEISEKSEIFDDQFSVERPDGSNFTLKIRSTKLEDSAMYFCASSEGSGGGLETQYFGPGTRLLVL.

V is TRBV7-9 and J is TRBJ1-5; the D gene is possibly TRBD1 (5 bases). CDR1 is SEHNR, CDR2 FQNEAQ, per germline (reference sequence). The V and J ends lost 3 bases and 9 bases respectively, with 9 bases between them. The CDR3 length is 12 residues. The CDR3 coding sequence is TGTGCCAGCAGCTTCGAGGGACGGCCCCAGCATTTT. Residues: CASSFEGRPQHF.

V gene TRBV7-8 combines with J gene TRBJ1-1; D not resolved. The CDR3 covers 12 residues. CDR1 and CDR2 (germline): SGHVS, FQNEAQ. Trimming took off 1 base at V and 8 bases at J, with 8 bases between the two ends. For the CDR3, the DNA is TGTGCCAGCAGCTTAGAGTATCAAGAAGCTTTCTTT. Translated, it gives CASSLEYQEAFF.

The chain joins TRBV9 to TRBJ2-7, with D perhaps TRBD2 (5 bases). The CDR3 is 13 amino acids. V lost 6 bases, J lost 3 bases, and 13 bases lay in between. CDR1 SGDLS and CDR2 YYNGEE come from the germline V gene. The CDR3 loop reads CASNPSGNYEQYF. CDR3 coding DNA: TGTGCCAGCAACCCCTCCGGGAACTACGAGCAGTACTTC.

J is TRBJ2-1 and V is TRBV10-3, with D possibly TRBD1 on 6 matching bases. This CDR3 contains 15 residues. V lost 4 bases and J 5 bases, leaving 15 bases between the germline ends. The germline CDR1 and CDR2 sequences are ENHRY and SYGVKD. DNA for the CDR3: TGTGCCATCAGTGTCGAGGGGGTGTCCGACAATGAGCAGTTCTTC. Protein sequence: CAISVEGVSDNEQFF.

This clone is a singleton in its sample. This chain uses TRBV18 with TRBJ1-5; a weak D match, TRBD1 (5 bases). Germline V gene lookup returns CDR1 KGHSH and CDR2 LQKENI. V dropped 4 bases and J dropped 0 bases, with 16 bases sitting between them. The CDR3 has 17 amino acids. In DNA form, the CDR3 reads TGTGCCAGCTCACAATCCGGGACGGATTATAGCAATCAGCCCCAGCATTTT. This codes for CASSQSGTDYSNQPQHF.

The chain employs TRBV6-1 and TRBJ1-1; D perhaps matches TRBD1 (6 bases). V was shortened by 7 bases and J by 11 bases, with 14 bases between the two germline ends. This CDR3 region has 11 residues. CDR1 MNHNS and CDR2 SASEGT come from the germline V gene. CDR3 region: CASIYRANAFF. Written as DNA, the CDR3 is TGTGCCAGCATCTACAGGGCGAATGCTTTCTTT.

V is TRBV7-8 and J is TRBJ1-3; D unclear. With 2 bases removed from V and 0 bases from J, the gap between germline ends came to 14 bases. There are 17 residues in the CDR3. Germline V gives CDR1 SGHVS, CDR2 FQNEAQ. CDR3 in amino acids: CASSLTGGQFSGNTIYF. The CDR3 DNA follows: TGTGCCAGCAGCTTAACCGGTGGTCAGTTCTCTGGAAACACCATATATTTT.

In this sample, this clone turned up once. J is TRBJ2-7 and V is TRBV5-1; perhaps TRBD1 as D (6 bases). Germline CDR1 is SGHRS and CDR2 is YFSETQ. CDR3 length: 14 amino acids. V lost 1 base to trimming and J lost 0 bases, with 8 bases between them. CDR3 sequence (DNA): TGCGCCAGCAGCTTGTGGGACACCTCCTACGAGCAGTACTTC. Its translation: CASSLWDTSYEQYF.

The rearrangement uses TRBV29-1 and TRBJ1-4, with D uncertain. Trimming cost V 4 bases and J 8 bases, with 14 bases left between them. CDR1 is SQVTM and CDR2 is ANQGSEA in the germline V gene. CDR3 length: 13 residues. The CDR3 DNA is TGCAGCGTTGGCCCCAACAGTGCGGAAAAACTGTTTTTT. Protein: CSVGPNSAEKLFF.